A selection of T cell receptor beta chains follows, all from one sample in a study of blood T cell repertoires in COVID-19. Profiling relied on immunoSEQ multiplex PCR, and the TCRdb table lists in-frame clones only, not all of them. This sample has around 100,000 clones, with roughly 80% found just once. What was sequenced was peripheral blood. These receptors all stem from a human donor in a cohort sampled during active COVID-19. Both conserved end residues are part of each CDR3. Where a row states a size, it is once, few, many or the class of an expanded clone; other rows omit it.

TRBV5-6	TRBJ2-6	-	CASSLGPSSGANVLTF
TRBV21-1	TRBJ1-1	-	CASSFRQVIMNTEAFF
TRBV18	TRBJ2-1	once	CASSPLADNEQFF
TRBV27	TRBJ1-5	few	CASSLFSPDQPQHF
TRBV10-1	TRBJ1-2	few	CASSEDGTGGGYTF
TRBV7-2	TRBJ2-2	-	CASSLGGRTGGWLVGELFF
TRBV7-3	TRBJ2-3	-	CASSFHPGLAGSTDTQYF
TRBV7-2	TRBJ2-5	-	CASSSYQETQYF
TRBV12-5	TRBJ1-6	-	CASGSNEWLNRARNSPLHF
TRBV3-1/TRBV3-2	TRBJ2-3	-	CASSRGLAGGPLDTQYF
TRBV11-2	TRBJ2-2	-	CASSSTRLAGGGTGELFF
TRBV12-3/TRBV12-4	TRBJ2-3	-	CASSLLTDTQYF